Listed below are T cell receptor beta chains from one sample, sequenced in a study of T cells after yellow fever vaccination. Each CDR3 protein is one row after TCRdb ran MiXCR on the 5' RACE reads. The sample lists tens of thousands of distinct CDR3 sequences, roughly 6.9% seen once, with about a third in the top ten. This sample comprised CD8+ T cells sorted from PBMCs, obtained 5 days after the first yellow fever vaccination. The source of these receptors is a man aged 18-30 years who received the YFV17D yellow fever vaccine. Both conserved end residues are part of each CDR3. A D gene is named only where the DNA matches it firmly. Clone size, where shown, is once, few, many, or a class for clones that have expanded.

>TRBJ2-4|15|TRBV7-2|TRBD1|many
CASSQPTGGGNIQYF
TGTGCCAGCAGCCAACCGACAGGGGGAGGAAACATTCAGTACTTC
>TRBJ1-3|14|TRBV29-1|NA|many
CSVVFRGGGNTIYF
TGCAGCGTTGTATTCCGGGGAGGTGGAAACACCATATATTTT
>TRBJ2-5|11|TRBV19|NA|few
CASSFGQTQYF
TGTGCCAGTAGTTTTGGACAGACCCAGTACTTC
>TRBJ2-1|14|TRBV6-2/TRBV6-3|NA|few
CASTQPNPLDEQFF
TGTGCCAGCACCCAACCCAACCCGTTAGATGAGCAGTTCTTC
>TRBJ1-2|14|TRBV4-1|NA|NA
CASSQDVGEYGYTF
TGCGCCAGCAGCCAAGATGTGGGGGAATACGGCTACACCTTC
>TRBJ2-3|16|TRBV6-5|TRBD2|few
CASRRASGADRDTQYF
TGTGCCAGCAGGAGGGCTAGCGGGGCGGACAGAGATACGCAGTATTTT
>TRBJ1-5|15|TRBV7-6|NA|few
CASSPWAGANQPQHF
TGTGCCAGCAGCCCTTGGGCAGGGGCCAATCAGCCCCAGCATTTT
>TRBJ1-1|14|TRBV29-1|NA|many
CSALRGGMNTEAFF
TGCAGCGCTCTTAGAGGGGGGATGAACACTGAAGCTTTCTTT
>TRBJ1-3|15|TRBV6-1|NA|NA
CASSPEDNPGNTIYF
TGTGCCAGCAGTCCAGAAGACAACCCGGGAAACACCATATATTTT
>TRBJ1-4|15|TRBV9|TRBD1|many
CASSVDGTVNEKLFF
TGTGCCAGCAGCGTAGATGGGACAGTCAATGAAAAACTGTTTTTT
>TRBJ2-1|15|TRBV6-5|NA|many
CASSYDAGSYNEQFF
TGTGCCAGCAGTTACGATGCGGGTTCCTACAATGAGCAGTTCTTC
>TRBJ1-2|12|TRBV4-3|NA|few
CASSRGRDGYTF
TGCGCCAGCAGCCGCGGAAGGGATGGCTACACCTTC
>TRBJ2-1|14|TRBV6-1|NA|NA
CASSVWSSYNEQFF
TGTGCCAGCAGTGTTTGGAGCTCCTACAATGAGCAGTTCTTC
>TRBJ2-3|13|TRBV6-5|NA|many
CASSHIRQDTQYF
TGTGCCAGCAGTCACATACGGCAGGATACGCAGTATTTT
>TRBJ1-2|13|TRBV3-1|NA|NA
CASSLGGGYSYTF
TGTGCCAGCAGCCTCGGGGGGGGTTATAGCTACACCTTC
>TRBJ2-1|19|TRBV12-1|NA|many
CASTPITSGGTDSYNEQFF
TGTGCCAGCACCCCAATCACTAGCGGGGGGACCGACTCCTACAATGAGCAGTTCTTC
>TRBJ1-2|14|TRBV3-1|NA|many
CASRPPGHEADYTF
TGTGCCAGCAGACCCCCGGGACACGAGGCAGACTACACCTTC
>TRBJ2-2|18|TRBV6-5|NA|many
CASSYSGRGSGNTGELFF
TGTGCCAGCAGTTACTCTGGTAGAGGGTCGGGAAACACCGGGGAGCTGTTTTTT
>TRBJ2-1|14|TRBV7-2|NA|few
CASSSAPLYNEQFF
TGTGCCAGCAGCTCGGCTCCTTTATACAATGAGCAGTTCTTC
>TRBJ2-1|14|TRBV19|NA|few
CASSMGPSNNEQFF
TGTGCCAGTAGCATGGGACCGTCTAACAATGAGCAGTTCTTC
>TRBJ2-7|14|TRBV27|NA|few
CASSVSDSSYEQYF
TGTGCCAGCAGTGTCTCGGACAGCTCCTACGAGCAGTACTTC
>TRBJ1-3|15|TRBV4-1|NA|few
CASSQLPNSGNTIYF
TGCGCCAGCAGCCAACTCCCCAATTCTGGAAACACCATATATTTT
>TRBJ1-1|14|TRBV20-1|NA|many
CSAPQRGTNTEAFF
TGCAGTGCTCCACAACGAGGGACAAACACTGAAGCTTTCTTT
>TRBJ1-5|14|TRBV28|TRBD1|many
CASSIRGLNQPQHF
TGTGCCAGCAGTATTAGGGGGCTCAATCAGCCCCAGCATTTT
>TRBJ2-6|15|TRBV27|NA|few
CASSSTETGANVLTF
TGTGCCAGCAGTTCCACAGAGACTGGGGCCAACGTCCTGACTTTC
>TRBJ2-1|12|TRBV7-3|NA|NA
CASSHSAYEQFF
TGTGCCAGCAGTCACTCCGCTTATGAGCAGTTCTTC
>TRBJ2-5|17|TRBV4-3|TRBD1|NA
CASSQEGDREWSETQYF
TGCGCCAGCAGCCAAGAGGGGGACAGGGAGTGGTCGGAGACCCAGTACTTC
>TRBJ1-4|16|TRBV20-1|TRBD1|few
CSASYTRTGWDEKLFF
TGCAGTGCTAGTTATACTCGGACAGGGTGGGATGAAAAACTGTTTTTT
>TRBJ1-3|14|TRBV4-1|NA|NA
CASSQGLSGNTIYF
TGCGCCAGCAGCCAGGGACTCTCTGGAAACACCATATATTTT
>TRBJ1-2|14|TRBV7-9|NA|NA
CASSLVGSNYGYTF
TGTGCCAGCAGCTTAGTAGGGTCTAACTATGGCTACACCTTC
>TRBJ1-1|14|TRBV12-3/TRBV12-4|NA|many
CASRINPWDTEAFF
TGTGCCAGCAGAATCAACCCCTGGGACACTGAAGCTTTCTTT
>TRBJ2-1|15|TRBV15|NA|many
CATRQSGEVSDEQFF
TGTGCCACCAGGCAATCCGGTGAAGTGTCCGATGAGCAGTTCTTC
>TRBJ2-7|15|TRBV7-3|TRBD2|few
CASSWTSGGAYEQYF
TGTGCCAGCAGCTGGACTAGCGGGGGGGCCTACGAGCAGTACTTC
>TRBJ1-1|14|TRBV4-3|NA|NA
CASSQDLRECKAFF
TGCGCCAGCAGCCAAGATCTCCGGGAGTGTAAAGCTTTCTTT
>TRBJ2-5|16|TRBV29-1|NA|few
CSVETGQGYLQETQYF
TGCAGCGTCGAAACCGGGCAGGGATACCTCCAAGAGACCCAGTACTTC
>TRBJ2-1|14|TRBV5-6|NA|NA
CAISPGLRHNEQFF
TGTGCCATCAGCCCCGGGCTACGGCACAATGAGCAGTTCTTC
>TRBJ1-2|12|TRBV5-4|NA|NA
CASSFGGSGYTF
TGTGCCAGCAGCTTTGGAGGGAGCGGCTACACCTTC
>TRBJ1-5|15|TRBV4-3|NA|NA
CASSQAWGGRQPQHF
TGCGCCAGCAGCCAAGCGTGGGGAGGGCGTCAGCCCCAGCATTTT
>TRBJ2-1|14|TRBV5-6|NA|NA
CASSLTISYNEQFF
TGTGCCAGCAGCTTGACGATTTCCTACAATGAGCAGTTCTTC
>TRBJ1-4|15|TRBV4-3|NA|few
CASSQGFATNEKLFF
TGCGCCAGCAGCCAAGGGTTCGCAACTAATGAAAAACTGTTTTTT
>TRBJ2-7|13|TRBV5-1|NA|few
CASSLKDIYEQYF
TGCGCCAGCAGCTTAAAGGACATCTACGAGCAGTACTTC
>TRBJ2-7|16|TRBV20-1|NA|many
CSARDDLEGKGYEQYF
TGCAGTGCTAGAGATGATTTGGAAGGGAAGGGCTACGAGCAGTACTTC
>TRBJ2-5|14|TRBV4-1|NA|NA
CASSQDTAQETQYF
TGCGCCAGCAGCCAAGATACAGCCCAAGAGACCCAGTACTTC
>TRBJ1-6|14|TRBV13|NA|many
CASSLGLRGSPLHF
TGTGCCAGCAGCTTAGGCCTCAGGGGTTCACCCCTCCACTTT
>TRBJ1-4|15|TRBV7-9|NA|NA
CASSLGGGGNEKLFF
TGTGCCAGCAGCTTAGGAGGAGGCGGTAATGAAAAACTGTTTTTT
>TRBJ2-1|17|TRBV11-2|NA|few
CASSLVFKRQKLNEQFF
TGTGCCAGCAGCTTAGTTTTTAAGAGACAGAAACTCAATGAGCAGTTCTTC
>TRBJ2-1|23|TRBV7-6|NA|many
CASSLSYRGSERGTNPGIDEQFF
TGTGCCAGCAGCTTATCGTACAGGGGAAGCGAGCGGGGGACTAACCCGGGGATTGATGAGCAGTTCTTC
>TRBJ1-1|16|TRBV4-3|NA|many
CASSPGLGEMNTEAFF
TGCGCCAGCAGCCCAGGGCTAGGAGAGATGAACACTGAAGCTTTCTTT
>TRBJ2-1|15|TRBV7-2|NA|NA
CASSPGLGGYNEQFF
TGTGCCAGCAGCCCAGGCCTTGGGGGCTACAATGAGCAGTTCTTC
>TRBJ1-1|12|TRBV7-6|NA|many
CASSEGGTEAFF
TGTGCCAGCAGTGAAGGAGGGACTGAAGCTTTCTTT
>TRBJ2-7|13|TRBV20-1|TRBD1|many
CSPRDRRSYEQYF
TGCAGCCCTCGGGACAGGAGATCCTACGAGCAGTACTTC
>TRBJ2-7|14|TRBV5-6|NA|few
CASSLDRASYEQYF
TGTGCCAGCAGCTTGGACAGGGCCTCCTACGAGCAGTACTTC
>TRBJ2-7|12|TRBV3-1|NA|few
CASSRHSYEQYF
TGTGCCAGCAGCCGGCACTCCTACGAGCAGTACTTC
>TRBJ2-5|13|TRBV4-1|NA|few
CASRPQGEETQYF
TGCGCCAGCAGGCCACAGGGCGAGGAGACCCAGTACTTC